A single TCR beta chain is shown here with its context. The antigen remains undetermined. The CDR3 length is 15 residues. Germline CDR1 LNHNV, CDR2 YYDKDF (reference sequence). The germline V and J ends were trimmed by 3 bases and 4 bases, with 16 bases remaining between them. PCR used 60 Vbeta primers and 13 Jbeta primers. TCRdb's table, derived via immunoSEQ multiplex PCR, lists solely in-frame clones and lacks some. The data contain roughly 100,000 clones, 70% to 90% of them singletons. The data stem from a study of cytomegalovirus exposure and HLA in healthy donors. Broader study findings: Follow-up analysis later connected one missense variant in DCLRE1C with trimming of TCR beta V- and J-genes. In a later analysis, specific HLA alleles were associated with approximately 16,000 TCR beta sequences at a 0.05 false discovery rate.

V is TRBV15 and J is TRBJ2-7; D is possibly TRBD1 (6 bases). The source material was PBMCs. The TCR was taken from a man aged 35-49 years in good health and CMV-seronegative. CDR3 loop: CATSRALAGAYEQYF. The CDR3 DNA reads as TGTGCCACCAGCAGGGCGCTGGCAGGGGCGTACGAGCAGTACTTC.